This T cell receptor (beta chain) was documented in a study of blood T cell repertoires in COVID-19. Overall study context: COVID-19 samples, acute and convalescent, were from the United States, Italy and Spain. PBMCs, B-cell-depleted T cells, or T cells provided the cDNA or gDNA that made up the material.

V gave up 1 base and J gave up 7 bases, with 7 bases separating them. Germline lookup yields CDR1 SGHAT and CDR2 FQNNGV. CDR3 length: 12 amino acids. This clone appeared a single time. Methods used by the authors: The authors estimated nucleated cell counts from reference gene primer amplification. Profiled with immunoSEQ multiplex PCR; TCRdb holds only in-frame clones, not every one. V, J and clone size were drawn from that table, and D and trimming were deduced from the DNA. The sample consists of a few hundred thousand clones, over 75% of them appearing once. The sequencing input was peripheral blood. This chain joins TRBV11-2 and TRBJ1-1; D gene unclear. This TCR derives from a human donor in a cohort sampled during active COVID-19. The CDR3 DNA follows: TGTGCCAGCAGCTTAGGGGGAGATGAAGCTTTCTTT. It specifies CASSLGGDEAFF.